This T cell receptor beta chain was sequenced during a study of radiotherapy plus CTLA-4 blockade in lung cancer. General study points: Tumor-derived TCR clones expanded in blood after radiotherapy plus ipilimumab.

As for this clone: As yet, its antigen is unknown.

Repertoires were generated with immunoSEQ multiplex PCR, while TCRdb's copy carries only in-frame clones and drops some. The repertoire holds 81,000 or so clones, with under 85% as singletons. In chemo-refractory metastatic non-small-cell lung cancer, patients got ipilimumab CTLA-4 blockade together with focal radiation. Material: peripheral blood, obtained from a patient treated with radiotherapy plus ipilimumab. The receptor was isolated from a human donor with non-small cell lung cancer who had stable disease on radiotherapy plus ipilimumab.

The CDR3 sequence is CASSSYGTGGTDTQYF. The DNA for the CDR3 is TGTGCCAGCAGCTCTTACGGCACAGGGGGCACAGATACGCAGTATTTT. The V and J genes are TRBV5-8 and TRBJ2-3; 7 bases align to TRBD1. CDR1 and CDR2 from the germline V gene are SGHTS and YDEGEE. With 3 bases clipped from V and 1 base from J, the junction kept 8 bases outside the gene matches. The CDR3 spans 16 residues. Drawing the rest from reference TRBV5-8 and TRBJ2-3, the complete variable domain is EAGVTQSPTHLIKTRGQQATLRCSPISGHTSVYWYQQALGLGLQFLLWYDEGEERNRGNFPPRFSGRQFPNYSSELNVNALELEDSALYLCASSSYGTGGTDTQYFGPGTRLTVL.